These T cell receptor beta chains were read from a single sample in a study of T-cell memory formation after mild COVID-19. TCRdb fed the 5' RACE reads into MiXCR, producing one record per CDR3 protein. The data show about 290,000 distinct CDR3 sequences, with roughly 18% seen just once and around 23% held by the top ten. Sequenced: PBMCs or a T cell subset sorted from them (not recorded which). Source of these receptors: a man younger than 35 who had mild COVID-19 (a few samples of this study predate the infection). Cell type and time point are not known. The CDR3 runs from the conserved cysteine through the conserved F or W. The D gene is left open where the match is weak. Clone size, where shown, is once, few, many, or a class for clones that have expanded.

clone size | J gene | D gene | V gene | CDR3 DNA | CDR3 protein
NA | TRBJ2-3 | NA | TRBV9 | TGTGCCAGCAGCGTAGCTGGCGTCACGGATACGCAGTATTTT | CASSVAGVTDTQYF
few | TRBJ2-1 | NA | TRBV12-5 | TGTGCTAGTGGTTTGGCCCAGTTTGGGGGGAGGCTCTACAATGAGCAGTTCTTC | CASGLAQFGGRLYNEQFF
NA | TRBJ1-1 | NA | TRBV18 | TGTGCCAGCTCACCACAATCTAGGGGTGACACTGAAGCTTTCTTT | CASSPQSRGDTEAFF
NA | TRBJ1-1 | NA | TRBV20-1 | TGCAGTGCTAGTGGGGCCACTGAAGCTTTCTTT | CSASGATEAFF
NA | TRBJ1-1 | NA | TRBV29-1 | TGCAGCGCGACCGGGACCGATACTTTTGGAACTGAAGCTTTCTTT | CSATGTDTFGTEAFF
many | TRBJ2-1 | TRBD2 | TRBV5-4 | TGTGCCAGCAGCCAGACTAGCAGCTCCTACAATGAGCAGTTCTTC | CASSQTSSSYNEQFF
few | TRBJ1-2 | NA | TRBV6-5 | TGTGCCAGCAGTCCGACACGACTCTATGGCTACACCTTC | CASSPTRLYGYTF
few | TRBJ2-7 | TRBD1 | TRBV6-5 | TGTGCCAGCAGAGGACAGGAGAGCTACGAGCAGTACTTC | CASRGQESYEQYF
NA | TRBJ1-5 | NA | TRBV29-1 | TGCAGCGTCCAAACAGGCATTAGCAATCAGCCCCAGCATTTT | CSVQTGISNQPQHF
few | TRBJ2-1 | NA | TRBV20-1 | TGCAGTGCTAGAGATCGGGGGCGGTGGTACAATGAGCAGTTCTTC | CSARDRGRWYNEQFF
NA | TRBJ1-4 | TRBD1 | TRBV4-1 | TGCGCCAGCAGCCCCTGGGTCCGGAGGGGGCCAACTGAAAAACTGTTTTTT | CASSPWVRRGPTEKLFF
NA | TRBJ2-7 | NA | TRBV6-2/TRBV6-3 | TGTGCCAGCAGTTACGTCGGACTAAACTACGAGCAGTACTTC | CASSYVGLNYEQYF
many | TRBJ2-5 | NA | TRBV7-2 | TGTGCCAGCAGCTCTCGGACAGCCGAGACCCAGTACTTC | CASSSRTAETQYF
few | TRBJ2-3 | NA | TRBV6-1 | TGTGCCAGCAGTGCTCTAGTTATTAGCACAGATACGCAGTATTTT | CASSALVISTDTQYF
few | TRBJ2-5 | NA | TRBV4-1 | TGCGCCAGCAGCCCCGGGACTCCACCCCGGGAGACCCAGTACTTC | CASSPGTPPRETQYF
few | TRBJ1-5 | NA | TRBV6-5 | TGTGCCAGCAGTTACTCGGGGCCCCCGGGACCCCAGCATTTT | CASSYSGPPGPQHF